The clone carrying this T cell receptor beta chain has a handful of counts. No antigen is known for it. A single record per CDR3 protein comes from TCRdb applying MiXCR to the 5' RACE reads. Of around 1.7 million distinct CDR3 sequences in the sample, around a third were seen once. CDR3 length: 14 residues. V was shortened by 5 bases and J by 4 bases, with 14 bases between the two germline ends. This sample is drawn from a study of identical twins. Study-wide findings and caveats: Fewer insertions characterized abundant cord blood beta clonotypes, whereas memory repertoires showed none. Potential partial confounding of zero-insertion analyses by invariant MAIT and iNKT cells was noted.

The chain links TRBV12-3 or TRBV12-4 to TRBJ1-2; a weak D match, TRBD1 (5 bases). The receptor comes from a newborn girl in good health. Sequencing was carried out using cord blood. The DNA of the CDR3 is TGTGCCAGCAGTCTGACGGGACGCCTCTATGGCTACACCTTC. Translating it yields CASSLTGRLYGYTF.